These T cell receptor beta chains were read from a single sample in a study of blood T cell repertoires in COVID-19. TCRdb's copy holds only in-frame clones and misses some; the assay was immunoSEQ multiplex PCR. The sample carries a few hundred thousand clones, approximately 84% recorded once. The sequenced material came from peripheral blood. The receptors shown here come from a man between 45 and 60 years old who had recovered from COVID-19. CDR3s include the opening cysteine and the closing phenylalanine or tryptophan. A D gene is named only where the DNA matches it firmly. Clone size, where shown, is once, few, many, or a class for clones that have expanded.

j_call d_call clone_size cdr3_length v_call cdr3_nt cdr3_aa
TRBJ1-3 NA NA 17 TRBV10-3 TGTGCCATCAGTGATCGGGGAGGGGCGATCTCTAGAAACACCATATATTTT CAISDRGGAISRNTIYF
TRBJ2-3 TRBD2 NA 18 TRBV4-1 TGCGCCAGCAGCCAAGCGCCGGGACTAGCGGGAGCGGGAGATACGCAGTATTTT CASSQAPGLAGAGDTQYF
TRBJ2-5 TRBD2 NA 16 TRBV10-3 TGTGCCATCAGTGGTGCTCTAGCGGGTCATAAAGAGACCCAGTACTTC CAISGALAGHKETQYF
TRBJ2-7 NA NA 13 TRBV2 TGTGCCAGCAGTCGACAGGTCTCCTACGAGCAGTACTTC CASSRQVSYEQYF
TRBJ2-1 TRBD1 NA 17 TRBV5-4 TGTGCCAGCAGCTCGGGCTTGGGACAGGTCTCCTACAATGAGCAGTTCTTC CASSSGLGQVSYNEQFF
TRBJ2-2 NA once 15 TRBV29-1 TGCAGCGCCGGGACTCTCCAAGGGCGTGCCGGGGAGCTGTTTTTT CSAGTLQGRAGELFF
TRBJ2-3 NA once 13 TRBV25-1 TGTGCCAGCAGTTTCGCGGGGTGGGATACGCAGTATTTT CASSFAGWDTQYF
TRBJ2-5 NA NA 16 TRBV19 TGTGCCAGTAGTATGAAGTGGAGAACGGGTATGGAGACCCAGTACTTC CASSMKWRTGMETQYF
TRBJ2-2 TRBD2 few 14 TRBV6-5 TGTGCCAGCAGACCGGGAGGCCACACCGGGGAGCTGTTTTTT CASRPGGHTGELFF
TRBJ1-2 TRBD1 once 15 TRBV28 TGTGCCAGCAGTTCAGCCGGGACAGGGGGTGATGGCTACACCTTC CASSSAGTGGDGYTF
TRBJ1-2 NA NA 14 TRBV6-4 TGTGCCAGCAGTGTAGGTGGAGGGAGCTATGGCTACACCTTC CASSVGGGSYGYTF
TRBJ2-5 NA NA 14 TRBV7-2 TGTGCCAGCAGCTTAAAAACAGATCAAGAGACCCAGTACTTC CASSLKTDQETQYF
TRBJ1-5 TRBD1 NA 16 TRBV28 TGTGCCAGCAGTGCCATCGGGACAGTCTTGGATCAGCCCCAGCATTTT CASSAIGTVLDQPQHF
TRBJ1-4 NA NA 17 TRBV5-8 TGTGCCAGCGGTTTTGGGCGAGGGGGAGCAACTAATGAAAAACTGTTTTTT CASGFGRGGATNEKLFF
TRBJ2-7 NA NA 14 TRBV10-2 TGCGCCAGCAGTGTTGGAGCGAGCGACTACGAGCAGTACTTC CASSVGASDYEQYF
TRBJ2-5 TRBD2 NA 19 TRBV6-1 TGTGCCAGCAGTGAACTAGCGGGAGTCGGCGTAGCTAAACAAGAGACCCAGTACTTC CASSELAGVGVAKQETQYF
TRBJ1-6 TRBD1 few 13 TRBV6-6 TGTGCCAGCAGGGGGACAGGGCAGTCACCCCTCCACTTT CASRGTGQSPLHF
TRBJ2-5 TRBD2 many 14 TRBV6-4 TGTGCCAGCAGGGAAGCGGGAGCTCTAGAGACCCAGTACTTC CASREAGALETQYF
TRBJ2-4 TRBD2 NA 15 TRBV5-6 TGTGCCAGCACCCAGGGAGGGCCAGCCAAAAACATTCAGTACTTC CASTQGGPAKNIQYF
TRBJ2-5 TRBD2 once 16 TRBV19 TGTGCCAGTAGGCCCGGACTAGCGGGAGCGGGCGAGACCCAGTACTTC CASRPGLAGAGETQYF
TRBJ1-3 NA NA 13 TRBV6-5 TGTGCCAGCAGTACTACAGGCCGAAACACCATATATTTT CASSTTGRNTIYF
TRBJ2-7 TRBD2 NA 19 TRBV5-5 TGTGCCAGCAGCTTGGACATGCCTAGCGGGAGGAGTTGGTCCTACGAGCAGTACTTC CASSLDMPSGRSWSYEQYF
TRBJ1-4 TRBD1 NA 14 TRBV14 TGTGCCAGCAGCCCCGGACAGGGGGGAGGGAAACTGTTTTTT CASSPGQGGGKLFF
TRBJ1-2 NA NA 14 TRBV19 TGTGCCAGTCGAAAAGCCAGGGAATCCTATGGCTACACCTTC CASRKARESYGYTF
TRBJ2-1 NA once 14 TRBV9 TGTGCCAGCAGCGGGGCGCCAAGGCCCAATGAGCAGTTCTTC CASSGAPRPNEQFF
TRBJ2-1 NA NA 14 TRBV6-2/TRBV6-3 TGTGCCAGCAGTCTAGTTGGGACACCACAAATGCCGTTCTTC CASSLVGTPQMPFF